This T cell receptor (beta chain) was obtained from a study of T cells after yellow fever vaccination. Notes on this clonotype: As yet, its antigen is unknown.

The study made its TCR cDNA through 5'RACE template switching. That step introduced a universal primer site along with UMIs. MiXCR, run by TCRdb on the 5' RACE reads, gives a single entry per CDR3 protein. This table holds about 320,000 distinct CDR3 sequences, roughly 7% found once. The CDR3 spans 14 residues. CDR1 is SEHNR, CDR2 FQNEAQ, per germline (reference sequence). The J segment lost 4 bases and the V segment lost 7 bases, leaving 7 bases of the junction unmatched. Study-level results: Secondary responses were weaker yet peaked faster, day 5 versus 15.

The genes are TRBV7-9 and TRBJ2-1, with 7 bases identical to TRBD2. This clonotype originated in a man younger than 35 who received the YFV17D yellow fever vaccine. The sample was PBMCs, taken approximately 47 days after the first yellow fever vaccination. For the CDR3, the DNA is TGTGCCAGCACCTGGGGGGGAAGGTACAATGAGCAGTTCTTC. Its protein is CASTWGGRYNEQFF.